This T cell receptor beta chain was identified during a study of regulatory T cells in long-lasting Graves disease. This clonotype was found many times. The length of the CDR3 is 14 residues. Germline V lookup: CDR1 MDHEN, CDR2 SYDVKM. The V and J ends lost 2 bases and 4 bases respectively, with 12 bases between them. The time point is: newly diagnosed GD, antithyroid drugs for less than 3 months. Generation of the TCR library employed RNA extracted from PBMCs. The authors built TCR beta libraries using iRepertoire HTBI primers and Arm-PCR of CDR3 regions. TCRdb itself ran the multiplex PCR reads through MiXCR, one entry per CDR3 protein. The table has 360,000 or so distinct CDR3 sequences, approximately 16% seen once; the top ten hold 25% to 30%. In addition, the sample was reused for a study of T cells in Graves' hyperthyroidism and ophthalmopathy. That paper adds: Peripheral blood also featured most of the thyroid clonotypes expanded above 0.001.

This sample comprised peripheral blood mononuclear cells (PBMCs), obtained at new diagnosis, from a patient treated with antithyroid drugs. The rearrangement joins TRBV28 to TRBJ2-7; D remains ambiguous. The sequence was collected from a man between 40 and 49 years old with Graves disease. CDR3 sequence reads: CASSLPLGVYEQYF. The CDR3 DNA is TGTGCCAGCAGTTTACCACTTGGGGTGTACGAGCAGTACTTC.